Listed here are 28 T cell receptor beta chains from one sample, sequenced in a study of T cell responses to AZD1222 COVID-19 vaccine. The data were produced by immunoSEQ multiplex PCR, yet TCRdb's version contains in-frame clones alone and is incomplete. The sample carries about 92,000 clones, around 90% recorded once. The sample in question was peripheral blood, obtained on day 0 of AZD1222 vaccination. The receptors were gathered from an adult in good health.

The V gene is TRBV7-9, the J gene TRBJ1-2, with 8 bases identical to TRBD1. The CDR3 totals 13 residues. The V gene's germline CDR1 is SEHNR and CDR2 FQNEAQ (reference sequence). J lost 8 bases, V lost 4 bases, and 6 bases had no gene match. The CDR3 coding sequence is TGTGCCAGCAGCTCACAGGGGGATCGGGGCTACACCTTC. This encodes CASSSQGDRGYTF.

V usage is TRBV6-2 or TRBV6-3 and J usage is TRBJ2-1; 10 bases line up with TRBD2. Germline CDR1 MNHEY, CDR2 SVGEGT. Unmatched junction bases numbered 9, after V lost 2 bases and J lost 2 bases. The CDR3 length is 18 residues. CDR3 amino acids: CASSYGPSGRLAYNEQFF. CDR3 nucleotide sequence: TGTGCCAGCAGTTACGGTCCTAGCGGGAGACTCGCCTACAATGAGCAGTTCTTC.

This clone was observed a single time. The CDR3 reads CASSLDGASTDTQYF. CDR3 bases: TGTGCCAGCAGCTTGGACGGTGCTAGCACAGATACGCAGTATTTT. The rearrangement uses TRBV7-2 and TRBJ2-3; no clear D. The CDR3 has 15 amino acids. Germline assignment: CDR1 SGHTA and CDR2 FQGNSA. The V end was cut by 3 bases, the J end by 0 bases, with 10 bases between.

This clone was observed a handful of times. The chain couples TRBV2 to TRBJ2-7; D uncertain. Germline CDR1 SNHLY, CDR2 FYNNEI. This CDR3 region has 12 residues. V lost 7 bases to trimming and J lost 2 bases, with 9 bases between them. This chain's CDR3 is CASKGWTYEQYF. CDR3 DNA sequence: TGTGCCAGCAAGGGCTGGACCTACGAGCAGTACTTC. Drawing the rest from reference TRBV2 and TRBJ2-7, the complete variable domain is EPEVTQTPSHQVTQMGQEVILRCVPISNHLYFYWYRQILGQKVEFLVSFYNNEISEKSEIFDDQFSVERPDGSNFTLKIRSTKLEDSAMYFCASKGWTYEQYFGPGTRLTVT.

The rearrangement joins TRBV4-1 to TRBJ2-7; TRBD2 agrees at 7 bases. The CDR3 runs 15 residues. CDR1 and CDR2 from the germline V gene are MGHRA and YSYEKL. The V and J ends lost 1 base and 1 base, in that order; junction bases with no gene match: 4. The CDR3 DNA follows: TGCGCCAGCAGCCAAGGCGGGGGAAGATCCTACGAGCAGTACTTC. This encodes CASSQGGGRSYEQYF.

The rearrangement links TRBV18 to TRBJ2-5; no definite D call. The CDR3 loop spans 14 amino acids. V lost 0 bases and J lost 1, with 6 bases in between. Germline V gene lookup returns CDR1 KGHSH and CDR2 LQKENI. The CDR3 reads CASSPPAGQETQYF. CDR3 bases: TGTGCCAGCTCACCACCGGCAGGCCAAGAGACCCAGTACTTC.

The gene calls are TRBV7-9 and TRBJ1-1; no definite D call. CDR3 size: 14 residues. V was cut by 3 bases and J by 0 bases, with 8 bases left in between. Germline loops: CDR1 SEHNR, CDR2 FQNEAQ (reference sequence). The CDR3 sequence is CASSFRSMNTEAFF. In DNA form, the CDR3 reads TGTGCCAGCAGCTTTAGGTCTATGAACACTGAAGCTTTCTTT. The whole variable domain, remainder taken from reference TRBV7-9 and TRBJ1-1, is DTGVSQNPRHKITKRGQNVTFRCDPISEHNRLYWYRQTLGQGPEFLTYFQNEAQLEKSRLLSDRFSAERPKGSFSTLEIQRTEQGDSAMYLCASSFRSMNTEAFFGQGTRLTVV.

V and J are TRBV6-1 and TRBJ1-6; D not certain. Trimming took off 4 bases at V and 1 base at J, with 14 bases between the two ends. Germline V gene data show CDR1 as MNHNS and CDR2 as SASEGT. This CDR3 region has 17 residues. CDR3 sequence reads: CASSASGLESYNSPLHF. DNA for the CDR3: TGTGCCAGCAGTGCTTCAGGATTGGAATCCTATAATTCACCCCTCCACTTT.

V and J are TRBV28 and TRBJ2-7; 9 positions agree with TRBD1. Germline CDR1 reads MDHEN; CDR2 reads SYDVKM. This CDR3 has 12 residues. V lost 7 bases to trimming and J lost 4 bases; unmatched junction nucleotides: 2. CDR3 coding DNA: TGTGCCAGCAACGACAGGGGGTACGAGCAGTACTTC. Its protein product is CASNDRGYEQYF.

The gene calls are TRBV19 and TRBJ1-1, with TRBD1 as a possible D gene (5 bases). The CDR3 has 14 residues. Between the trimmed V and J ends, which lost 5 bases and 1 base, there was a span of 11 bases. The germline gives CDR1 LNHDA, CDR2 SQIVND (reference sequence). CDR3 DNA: TGTGCCAGTAGTGGCCCAACAGGGAACACTGAAGCTTTCTTT. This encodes CASSGPTGNTEAFF.

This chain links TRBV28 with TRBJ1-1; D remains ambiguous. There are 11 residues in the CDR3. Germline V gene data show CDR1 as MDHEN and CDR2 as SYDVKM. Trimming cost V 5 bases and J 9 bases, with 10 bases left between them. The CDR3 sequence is CASSNRLKAFF. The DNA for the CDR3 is TGTGCCAGCAGTAATCGACTTAAAGCTTTCTTT.

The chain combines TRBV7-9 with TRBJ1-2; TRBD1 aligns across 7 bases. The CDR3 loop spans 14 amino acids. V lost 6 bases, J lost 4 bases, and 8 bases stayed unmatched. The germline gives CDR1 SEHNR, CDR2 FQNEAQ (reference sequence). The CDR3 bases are TGTGCCAGCAGTATAGGACAGGATCGCTATGGCTACACCTTC. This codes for CASSIGQDRYGYTF.

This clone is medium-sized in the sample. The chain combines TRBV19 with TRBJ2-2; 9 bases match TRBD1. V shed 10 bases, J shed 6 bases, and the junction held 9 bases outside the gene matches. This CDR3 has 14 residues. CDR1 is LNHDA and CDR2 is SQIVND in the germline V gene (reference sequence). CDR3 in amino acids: CATKQGASAGELFF. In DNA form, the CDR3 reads TGTGCCACTAAACAGGGGGCTTCTGCCGGGGAGCTGTTTTTT.

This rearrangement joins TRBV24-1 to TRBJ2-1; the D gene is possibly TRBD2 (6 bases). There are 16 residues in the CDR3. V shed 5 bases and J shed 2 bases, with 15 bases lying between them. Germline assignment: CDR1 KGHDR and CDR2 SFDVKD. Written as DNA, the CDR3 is TGTGCCACCAGTGGGGGGACTTCCCCCCCCTACAATGAGCAGTTCTTC. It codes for CATSGGTSPPYNEQFF.

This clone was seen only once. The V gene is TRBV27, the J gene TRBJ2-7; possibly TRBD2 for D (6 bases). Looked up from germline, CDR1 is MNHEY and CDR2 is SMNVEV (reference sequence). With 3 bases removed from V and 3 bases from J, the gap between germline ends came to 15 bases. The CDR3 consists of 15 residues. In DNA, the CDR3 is TGTGCCAGCAGTTTCGCGGGAAGCGGCTTCTACGAGCAGTACTTC. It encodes CASSFAGSGFYEQYF.

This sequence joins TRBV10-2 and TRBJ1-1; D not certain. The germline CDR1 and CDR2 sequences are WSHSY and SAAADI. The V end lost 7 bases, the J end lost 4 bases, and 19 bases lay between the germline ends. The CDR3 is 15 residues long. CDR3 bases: TGCGCCAGCACCGGAGCCCATTCAATCGGCACTGAAGCTTTCTTT. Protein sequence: CASTGAHSIGTEAFF.

In DNA, the CDR3 is TGTGCCAGCAGCCTGGACCTGGCCCCGTACAATGAGCAGTTCTTC. This sequence encodes CASSLDLAPYNEQFF. The V and J genes are TRBV3-1 (or the pseudogene TRBV3-2) and TRBJ2-1; unclear D gene. The CDR3 extends over 15 amino acids. Deletions cut 4 bases from V and 4 bases from J, with 14 bases between. The germline gives CDR1 LGHDT, CDR2 YNNKEL (reference sequence).

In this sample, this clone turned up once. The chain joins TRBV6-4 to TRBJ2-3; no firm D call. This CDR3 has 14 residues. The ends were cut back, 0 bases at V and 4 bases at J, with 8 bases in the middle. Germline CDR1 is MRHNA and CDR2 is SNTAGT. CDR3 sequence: CASSDSVRADTQYF. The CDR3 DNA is TGTGCCAGCAGTGACTCGGTCCGAGCAGATACGCAGTATTTT.

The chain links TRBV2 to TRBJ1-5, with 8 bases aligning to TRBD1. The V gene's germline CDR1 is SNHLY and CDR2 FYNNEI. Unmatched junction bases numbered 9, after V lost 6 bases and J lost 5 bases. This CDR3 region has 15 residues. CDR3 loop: CASRSDRGGYQPQHF. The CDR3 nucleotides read TGTGCCAGCAGGTCAGACAGGGGAGGATATCAGCCCCAGCATTTT.

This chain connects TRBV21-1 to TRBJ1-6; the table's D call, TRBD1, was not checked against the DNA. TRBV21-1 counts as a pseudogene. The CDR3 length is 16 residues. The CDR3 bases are TGTGCCAGCAGTCCGGACAGGGGGCGCGGAAATTCACCCCTCCACTTT. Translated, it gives CASSPDRGRGNSPLHF.

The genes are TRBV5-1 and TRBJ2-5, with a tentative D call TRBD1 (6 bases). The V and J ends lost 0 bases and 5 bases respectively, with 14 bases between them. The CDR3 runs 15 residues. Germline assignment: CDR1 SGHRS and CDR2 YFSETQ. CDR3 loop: CASSLATRGGETQYF. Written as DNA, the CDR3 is TGCGCCAGCAGCTTGGCCACCAGGGGCGGGGAGACCCAGTACTTC.

The CDR3 sequence: CASSQDSGESGEKLFF. The CDR3 nucleotides are TGTGCCAGCAGCCAAGACTCAGGGGAGAGCGGCGAAAAACTGTTTTTT. This rearrangement joins TRBV4-2 to TRBJ1-4; TRBD1 is a possible D gene (6 bases). With 0 bases removed from V and 8 bases from J, the gap between germline ends came to 16 bases. This CDR3 has 16 amino acids. CDR1 is LGHNA and CDR2 is YNFKEQ in the germline V gene.

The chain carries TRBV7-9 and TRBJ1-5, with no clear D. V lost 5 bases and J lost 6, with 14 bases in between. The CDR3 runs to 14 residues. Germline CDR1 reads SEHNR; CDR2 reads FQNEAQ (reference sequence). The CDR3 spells CASSQMEGTQPQHF. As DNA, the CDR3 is TGTGCCAGCAGCCAGATGGAGGGTACTCAGCCCCAGCATTTT.

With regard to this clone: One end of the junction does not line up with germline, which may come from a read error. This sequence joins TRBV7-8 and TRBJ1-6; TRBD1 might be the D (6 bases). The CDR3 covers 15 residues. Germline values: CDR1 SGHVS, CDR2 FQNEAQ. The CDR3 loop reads CASSLDRGGRSPLHF. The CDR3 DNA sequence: TGTGCCAGCAGTTTAGATCGCGGGGGGCGATCACCCCTCCACTTT.

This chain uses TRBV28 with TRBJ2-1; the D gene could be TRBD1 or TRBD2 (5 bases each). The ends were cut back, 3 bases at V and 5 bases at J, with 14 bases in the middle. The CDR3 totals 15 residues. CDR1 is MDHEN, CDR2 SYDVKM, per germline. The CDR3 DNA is TGTGCCAGCAGTTTGGCACTCACGGGACACAATGAGCAGTTCTTC. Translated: CASSLALTGHNEQFF.

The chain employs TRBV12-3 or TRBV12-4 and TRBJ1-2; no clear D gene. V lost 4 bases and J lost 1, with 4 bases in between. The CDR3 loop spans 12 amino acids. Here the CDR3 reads CASSSGNYGYTF. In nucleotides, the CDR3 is TGTGCCAGCAGTTCGGGTAACTATGGCTACACCTTC.

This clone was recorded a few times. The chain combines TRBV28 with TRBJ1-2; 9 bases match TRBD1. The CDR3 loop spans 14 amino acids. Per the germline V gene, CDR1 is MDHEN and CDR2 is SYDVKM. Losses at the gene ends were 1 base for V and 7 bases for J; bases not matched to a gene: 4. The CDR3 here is CASSLSDRGFGYTF. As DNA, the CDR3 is TGTGCCAGCAGTTTATCCGACAGGGGGTTTGGCTACACCTTC.

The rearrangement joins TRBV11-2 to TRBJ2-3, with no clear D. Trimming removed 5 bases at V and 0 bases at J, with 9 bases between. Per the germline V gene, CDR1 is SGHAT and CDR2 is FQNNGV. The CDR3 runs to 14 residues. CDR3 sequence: CASSGLGSTDTQYF. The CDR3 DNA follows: TGTGCCAGCAGCGGGTTGGGGAGCACAGATACGCAGTATTTT.